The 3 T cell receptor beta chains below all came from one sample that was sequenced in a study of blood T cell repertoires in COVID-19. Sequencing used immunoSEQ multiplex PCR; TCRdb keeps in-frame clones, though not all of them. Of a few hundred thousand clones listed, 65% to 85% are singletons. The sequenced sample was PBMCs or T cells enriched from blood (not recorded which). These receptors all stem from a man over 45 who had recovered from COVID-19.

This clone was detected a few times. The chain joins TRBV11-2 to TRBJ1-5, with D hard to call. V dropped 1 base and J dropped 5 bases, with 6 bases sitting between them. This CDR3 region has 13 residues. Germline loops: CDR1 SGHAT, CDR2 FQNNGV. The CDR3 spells CASSLGEDQPQHF. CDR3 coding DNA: TGTGCCAGCAGCTTAGGAGAGGATCAGCCCCAGCATTTT.

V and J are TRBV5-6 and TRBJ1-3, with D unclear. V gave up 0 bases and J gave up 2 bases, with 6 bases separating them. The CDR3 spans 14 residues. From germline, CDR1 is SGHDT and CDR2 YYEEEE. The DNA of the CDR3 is TGTGCCAGCAGCTTGGATTCCGCTGGAAACACCATATATTTT. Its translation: CASSLDSAGNTIYF.

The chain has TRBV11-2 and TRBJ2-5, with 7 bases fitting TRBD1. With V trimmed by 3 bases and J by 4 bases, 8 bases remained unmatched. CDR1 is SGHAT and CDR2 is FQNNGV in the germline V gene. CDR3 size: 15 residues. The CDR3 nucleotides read TGTGCCAGCAGCTTCCCACAGGGGACGGGAGAGACCCAGTACTTC. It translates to CASSFPQGTGETQYF.